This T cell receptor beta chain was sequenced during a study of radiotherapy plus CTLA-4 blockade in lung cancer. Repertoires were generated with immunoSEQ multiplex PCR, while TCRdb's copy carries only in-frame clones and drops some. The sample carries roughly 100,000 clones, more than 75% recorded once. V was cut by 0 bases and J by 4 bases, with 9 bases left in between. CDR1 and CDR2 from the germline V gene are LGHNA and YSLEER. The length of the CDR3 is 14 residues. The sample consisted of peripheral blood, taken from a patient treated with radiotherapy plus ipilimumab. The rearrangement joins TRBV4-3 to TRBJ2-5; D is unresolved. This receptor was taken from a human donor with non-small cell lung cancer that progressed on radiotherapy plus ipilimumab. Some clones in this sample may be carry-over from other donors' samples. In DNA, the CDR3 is TGCGCCAGCAGCCAAGAAAGGTCCGGAGAGACCCAGTACTTC. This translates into CASSQERSGETQYF.